The rows below give T cell receptor beta chains drawn from one sample of a study of blood T cell repertoires in COVID-19. Here immunoSEQ multiplex PCR was the method, and the copy in TCRdb shows in-frame clones only, minus some. Of 400,000 or so clones in the sample, approximately 89% were seen once. The sequenced sample consisted of PBMCs or T cells enriched from blood (not recorded which). These receptors were obtained from a middle-aged man in a cohort exposed to, infected with or recovered from COVID-19 (not recorded which). Both conserved end residues are part of each CDR3. Fields, in order: J gene, clone size, V gene, D gene, CDR3 DNA, CDR3 protein. D genes are given only for firm matches. Size is stated for part of the rows, as once, few or many counts, or as a class when the clone is expanded.

TRBJ2-3,-,TRBV4-1,-,TGCGCCAGCAGCCAAGATTCCGGGGATACGCAGTATTTT,CASSQDSGDTQYF
TRBJ1-5,few,TRBV5-6,-,TGTGCCAGCAGCCGACGGACAAACGGTCGCAATCAGCCCCAGCATTTT,CASSRRTNGRNQPQHF
TRBJ2-1,-,TRBV7-9,TRBD2,TGTGCCAGCAGCCCACAGCGGGACTCCTACAATGAGCAGTTCTTC,CASSPQRDSYNEQFF
TRBJ1-1,-,TRBV5-1,-,TGCGCCAGCAGCTTGGGGTGGGAGACTTTCTTT,CASSLGWETFF
TRBJ2-6,-,TRBV12-5,-,TGTGCTAGTGGCTGGGCAGGGTCGAGCTCTGGGGCCAACGTCCTGACTTTC,CASGWAGSSSGANVLTF
TRBJ2-1,few,TRBV7-9,-,TGTGCCAGCAGCTTAGGTAGGGGGTTGAATGAGCAGTTCTTC,CASSLGRGLNEQFF
TRBJ2-5,-,TRBV5-1,TRBD2,TGCGCCAGCAGCTCATCGGGGGGGGCAGAGACCCAGTACTTC,CASSSSGGAETQYF
TRBJ1-1,-,TRBV2,-,TGTGCCAGCAGTGATAGGGGCACCGGTCTTTTT,CASSDRGTGLF
TRBJ2-1,-,TRBV24-1,-,TGTGCCACCAGTGAGGATTGGGCCTCGGCCTACAATGAGCAGTTCTTC,CATSEDWASAYNEQFF
TRBJ1-4,-,TRBV18,-,TGTGCCAGCTCACCAACCAGACAGGCTTTGAATGAAAAACTGTTTTTT,CASSPTRQALNEKLFF
TRBJ1-1,-,TRBV5-1,-,TGCGCCAGCAGCGTTACAGAAAACACTGAAGCTTTCTTT,CASSVTENTEAFF
TRBJ2-7,-,TRBV18,TRBD2,TGTGCCAGCTCACCTAAGCTAGCGGGAGGGGTCTACGAGCAGTACTTC,CASSPKLAGGVYEQYF
TRBJ2-1,-,TRBV24-1,-,TGTGCCACCAGTGAGTCTAACAGGTATGAGCAGTTCTTC,CATSESNRYEQFF
TRBJ1-5,-,TRBV6-5,TRBD1,TGTGCCAGCAGTCTCGACAGGGTAGGCCAGCCCCAGCATTTT,CASSLDRVGQPQHF
TRBJ2-5,few,TRBV15,-,TGTGCCACCAGCCCGACTGGTCATTCGGAGACCCAGTACTTC,CATSPTGHSETQYF
TRBJ2-7,-,TRBV3-1/TRBV3-2,TRBD2,TGTGCCAGCAGCCCCCCCCTGGCTAGCGGCTACGAGCAGTACTTC,CASSPPLASGYEQYF
TRBJ1-4,few,TRBV4-1,TRBD1,TGCGCCAGCAGCCCCGGGACAGCGAGTAATCGCGAAAAACTGTTTTTT,CASSPGTASNREKLFF
TRBJ1-3,-,TRBV2,-,TGTGCCAGCATGATGACAGCCTCTGGAAACATCATATATTTT,CASMMTASGNIIYF
TRBJ2-1,few,TRBV9,-,TGTGCCAGCAGCGTAGCCCAGTACAATGAGCAGTTCTTC,CASSVAQYNEQFF
TRBJ2-4,-,TRBV19,TRBD2,TGTGCCAGTAGTATAGGCCTAGCGGAAAACATTCAGTACTTC,CASSIGLAENIQYF
TRBJ2-1,once,TRBV5-4,-,TGTGCCAGCAGCTTGGGTGAAGCGGCTGAGCAGTTCTTC,CASSLGEAAEQFF
TRBJ1-1,-,TRBV2,-,TGTGCCAGCAGTCGGACAGTCATGAACACTGAAGCTTTCTTT,CASSRTVMNTEAFF
TRBJ2-7,-,TRBV7-9,TRBD1,TGTGCCAGCAGCTCGACCGGGACAGGAGGTTACGAGCAGTACTTC,CASSSTGTGGYEQYF
TRBJ2-5,-,TRBV2,TRBD1,TGTGCCAGCAGCCGGGACAGCCAAGAGACCCAGTACTTC,CASSRDSQETQYF
TRBJ2-1,-,TRBV29-1,TRBD2,TGCAGCGTTGAGCCACCAGCGGGGGGTTTCAATGAGCAGTTCTTC,CSVEPPAGGFNEQFF
TRBJ2-1,-,TRBV5-1,TRBD2,TGCGCCAGCAGCTTCGGCGGGAGCTCCTACAATGAGCAGTTCTTC,CASSFGGSSYNEQFF
TRBJ1-2,few,TRBV5-1,TRBD1,TGCGCCAGCAGCTTGACCACATCACCGACAGGGAACTATGGCTACACCTTC,CASSLTTSPTGNYGYTF
TRBJ2-1,-,TRBV7-9,TRBD2,TGTGCCAGCAGCCCAGGGACTAGCGGGTACAATGAGCAGTTCTTC,CASSPGTSGYNEQFF
TRBJ2-7,-,TRBV20-1,-,TGCAGTGCTAGTATTTCCTCCTACAGCTCCTACGAGCAGTACTTC,CSASISSYSSYEQYF